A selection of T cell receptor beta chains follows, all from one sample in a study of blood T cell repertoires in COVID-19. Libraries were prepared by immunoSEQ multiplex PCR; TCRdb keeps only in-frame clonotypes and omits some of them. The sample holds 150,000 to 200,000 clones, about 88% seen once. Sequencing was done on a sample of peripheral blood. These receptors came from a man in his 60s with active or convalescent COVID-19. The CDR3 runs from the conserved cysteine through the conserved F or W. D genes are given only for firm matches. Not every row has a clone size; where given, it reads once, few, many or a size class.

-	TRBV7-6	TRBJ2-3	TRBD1	TGTGCCAGCAGCTTAACCTTCTCCGGGACAGGGGTCACAGATACGCAGTATTTT	CASSLTFSGTGVTDTQYF
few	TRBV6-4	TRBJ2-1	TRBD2	TGTGCCAGCAGTGCTATAGGGACTAGCGGGAGAAATGAGCAGTTCTTC	CASSAIGTSGRNEQFF
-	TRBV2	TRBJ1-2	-	TGTGCCAGCAGTGAATCTCGGAGCCTCTATGGCTACACCTTC	CASSESRSLYGYTF
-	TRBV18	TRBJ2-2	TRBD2	TGTGCCAGCTCACCTGGGACTAGCGGGGCCGGGGAGCTGTTTTTT	CASSPGTSGAGELFF
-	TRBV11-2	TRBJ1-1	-	TGTGCCAGCAGCTTAGATCCGGGTAACACTGAAGCTTTCTTT	CASSLDPGNTEAFF
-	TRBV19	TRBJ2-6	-	TGTGCCAGTAGTCAATCGGGCTCTGGGGCCAACGTCCTGACTTTC	CASSQSGSGANVLTF
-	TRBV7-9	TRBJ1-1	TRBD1	TGTGCCAGCAGCTTAGTGCCGGGGACCCACTTAGACAGGGGGGATGAAGCTTTCTTT	CASSLVPGTHLDRGDEAFF
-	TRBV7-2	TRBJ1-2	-	TGTGCCAGCAGCTTACAGGGGCTTAACTATGGCTACACCTTC	CASSLQGLNYGYTF
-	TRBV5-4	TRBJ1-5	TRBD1	TGTGCCAGCAGCTTACAGGGGTCCGAGCCCCAGCATTTT	CASSLQGSEPQHF
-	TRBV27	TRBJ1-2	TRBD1	TGTGCCAGCAGTTTGGACAGGGGGACCTATGGCTACACCTTC	CASSLDRGTYGYTF
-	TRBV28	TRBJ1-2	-	TGTGCCAGCAGTACAGGCAACTATGGCTACACCTTC	CASSTGNYGYTF
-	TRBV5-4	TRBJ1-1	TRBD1	TGTGCCAGCAGCTTGGGCCCTGACAGGGGGCCGAACACTGAAGCTTTCTTT	CASSLGPDRGPNTEAFF
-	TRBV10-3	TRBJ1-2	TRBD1	TGTGCCATCAGCGGACAGGGGGCATCTGGCTACACCTTC	CAISGQGASGYTF
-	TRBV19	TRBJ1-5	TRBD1	TGTGCCAGTCAGACCAGGGGGCCCCCTTATAGCAATCAGCCCCAGCATTTT	CASQTRGPPYSNQPQHF
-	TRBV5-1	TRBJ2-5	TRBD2	TGCGCCAGCAGCGCTGGACTAGCGGGGGGAATTAGGACCCAGTACTTC	CASSAGLAGGIRTQYF
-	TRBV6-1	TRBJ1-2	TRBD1	TGTGCCAGCAGTGAGCAAGGACAGGGAGGCTATGGCTACACCTTC	CASSEQGQGGYGYTF
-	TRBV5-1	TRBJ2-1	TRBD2	TGCGCCAGCAGCCTTTGGACTAGCGGGAGTTACAATGAGCAGTTCTTC	CASSLWTSGSYNEQFF
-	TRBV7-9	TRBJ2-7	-	TGTGCCAGCAGCTTAGTGGGCAGGGGGGTCGGCGAGCAGTACTTC	CASSLVGRGVGEQYF
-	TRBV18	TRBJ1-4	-	TGTGCCAGCTCACCAACAGGCTCAACTAATGAAAAACTGTTTTTT	CASSPTGSTNEKLFF
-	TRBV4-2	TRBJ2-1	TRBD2	TGTGCCAGCAGCCGCCAGCGGGGCGGGGGGGCGTTTGTAAATGAGCAGTTCTTC	CASSRQRGGGAFVNEQFF
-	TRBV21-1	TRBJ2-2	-	TGTGCCAGCAGCAATCGGACTAGCGGGAGGAACACCGGGGAGCTGTTTTTT	CASSNRTSGRNTGELFF
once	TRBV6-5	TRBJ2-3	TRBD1	TGTGCCAGCAGGGGGGACAGGGGGGATACGCAGTATTTT	CASRGDRGDTQYF
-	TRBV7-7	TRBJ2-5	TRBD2	TGTGCCAGCAGCTTTGCGAGCCCTTGGGTTGCGGGAGGGAAGGAGACCCAGTACTTC	CASSFASPWVAGGKETQYF
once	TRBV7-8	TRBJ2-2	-	TGTGCCAGCAGCTTCTTACAGGGTTCAGACGGGGAGCTGTTTTTT	CASSFLQGSDGELFF
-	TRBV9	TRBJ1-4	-	TGTGCCAGCAGCGTAACGGGAGGGGTGGAAAAACTGTTTTTT	CASSVTGGVEKLFF
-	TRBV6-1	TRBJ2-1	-	TGTGCCAGCAGTGAGGAACGGGCGGGTTACAATGAGCAGTTCTTC	CASSEERAGYNEQFF
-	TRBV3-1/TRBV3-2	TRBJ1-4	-	TGTGCCAGCAGCCAAGCCTTACTTGAAAAACTGTTTTTT	CASSQALLEKLFF
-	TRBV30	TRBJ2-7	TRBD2	TGTGCCTGGAGTGAGGGGCTAGCGGAATCCTACGAGCAGTACTTC	CAWSEGLAESYEQYF
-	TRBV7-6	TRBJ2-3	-	TGTGCCAGCAGCTCAGGGAGGAGTTCAGATACGCAGTATTTT	CASSSGRSSDTQYF
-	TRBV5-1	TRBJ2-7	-	TGCGCCAGCAGCTTGGGAATGACAGGCACCCCCTACGAGCAGTACTTC	CASSLGMTGTPYEQYF
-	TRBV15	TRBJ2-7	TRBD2	TGTGCCACCAGCAGGGCGGGACTAGCGGGAGGAACGATCTACGAGCAGTACTTC	CATSRAGLAGGTIYEQYF
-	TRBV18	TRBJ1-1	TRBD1	TGTGCCAGCTCACCAGAAAGGACAGGGGGAACTTTCTTT	CASSPERTGGTFF
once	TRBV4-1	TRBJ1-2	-	TGCGCCAGCAGCCAAGAACGGTTAGTCCTCTATGGCTACACCTTC	CASSQERLVLYGYTF
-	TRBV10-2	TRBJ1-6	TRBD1	TGCGCCAGCAGTGAGACCTGGACAGGGACAGGGGATTCACCCCTCCACTTT	CASSETWTGTGDSPLHF
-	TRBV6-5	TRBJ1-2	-	TGTGCCAGCAGTTATGACAGCTATGGCTACACCTTC	CASSYDSYGYTF
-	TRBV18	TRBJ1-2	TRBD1	TGTGCCAGCTCACCAACTCCGGGACAGGTCTATGGCTACACCTTC	CASSPTPGQVYGYTF